These T cell receptor beta chains were read from a single sample in a study of post-analysis software for immune sequencing data. TCRdb fed the PCR reads into MiXCR, producing one record per CDR3 protein. The data show roughly 620,000 distinct CDR3 sequences, 44% seen once. Specimen: blood. These receptors all come from a girl aged 5 to 17 with multiple sclerosis. The CDR3 runs from the conserved cysteine through the conserved F or W. D genes are given only for firm matches. Size tells how often a clone was seen (once, few, many) or the class of an expanded clone, and some rows leave it out.

d_call	j_call	v_call	clone_size	cdr3_nt	cdr3_aa
TRBD2	TRBJ2-7	TRBV10-3	few	TGTGCCATCAGCCATCCGACTAGCGGGGATCACGAGCAGTACTTC	CAISHPTSGDHEQYF
.	TRBJ1-1	TRBV7-9	few	TGTGCCAGCAGCCCCCAACAGGCCAGGGGTGAAGCTTTCTTT	CASSPQQARGEAFF
.	TRBJ2-3	TRBV11-1	few	TGTGCCAGCAGCTTCAAACTACAGAGCACAGATACGCAGTATTTT	CASSFKLQSTDTQYF
TRBD2	TRBJ2-7	TRBV12-3/TRBV12-4	.	TGTGCCAGCAGTTTAGCGGGGGGGATCGAGTACGAGCAGTACTTC	CASSLAGGIEYEQYF
.	TRBJ2-7	TRBV5-1	.	TGCGCCAGCAGCTTGGGCGTACAACCCTCCGCCTACGAGCAGTACTTC	CASSLGVQPSAYEQYF
.	TRBJ2-1	TRBV5-1	many	TGCGCCAGCAGCTTGGACGGTGAGCAGTTCTTC	CASSLDGEQFF
TRBD2	TRBJ2-1	TRBV6-1	.	TGTGCCAGCACCAGAGCGGGGGGCTACAATGAGCAGTTCTTC	CASTRAGGYNEQFF
.	TRBJ1-4	TRBV20-1	once	TGCAGTGCTAGAGATCTAGGGGCTGAAAAACTGTTTTTT	CSARDLGAEKLFF
.	TRBJ2-1	TRBV6-1	.	TGTGCCAGCAGTGTTCCACTAGCAGGATTCTACAATGGGCAGTTCTTC	CASSVPLAGFYNGQFF
.	TRBJ2-7	TRBV5-6	once	TGTGCCAGCAATGGGTGGAGCTCCTACAATGAGCAGTACTTC	CASNGWSSYNEQYF
.	TRBJ2-7	TRBV10-2	few	TGCGCCAGCAGTGAGGGAGTCACCCAACTCTACGAGCAGTACTTC	CASSEGVTQLYEQYF
.	TRBJ2-7	TRBV5-1	.	TGCGCCAGCAGCTTGAGCCCTACCTACGAGCAGTACTTC	CASSLSPTYEQYF
.	TRBJ1-1	TRBV29-1	few	TGCAGCGTTGGGGAGGAAGCTTTCTTT	CSVGEEAFF
TRBD2	TRBJ2-7	TRBV20-1	.	TGCAGTGCCCGAGGACTAGCGGGACCGAGCTCCTACGAGCAGTACTTC	CSARGLAGPSSYEQYF
.	TRBJ2-7	TRBV5-6	few	TGTGCCAGCAGCCGAAAGGGAGCCTACGAGCAGTACTTC	CASSRKGAYEQYF
.	TRBJ2-7	TRBV27	.	TGTGCCAGCAGTTCAGCTACGTACGGGTACTCCTACGAGCAGTACTTC	CASSSATYGYSYEQYF
.	TRBJ2-7	TRBV12-3/TRBV12-4	many	TGTGCCAGCAGTACCACGTTGCGGGGTAACGAGCAGTACTTC	CASSTTLRGNEQYF
.	TRBJ2-3	TRBV6-6	few	TGTGCCACCCGGGGTCGACGAGGGGATACGCAGTATTTT	CATRGRRGDTQYF
TRBD1	TRBJ2-6	TRBV13	.	TGTGCCAGCAGCCGCGGGACAGGGGGCCCTGGGGCCAACGTCCTGACTTTC	CASSRGTGGPGANVLTF
TRBD2	TRBJ2-5	TRBV6-4	.	TGTGCCAGCAGTGACGGGACTAGCGGGGCGCAGTACTTC	CASSDGTSGAQYF
TRBD2	TRBJ2-5	TRBV20-1	few	TGCAGTGCTACGGGACTAGCGGGAGATGAAGAGACCCAGTACTTC	CSATGLAGDEETQYF
.	TRBJ2-7	TRBV29-1	.	TGCAGCGTCGGGACGGCGCTTTCCTACGAGCAGTACTTC	CSVGTALSYEQYF
.	TRBJ1-4	TRBV5-1	.	TGCACCAGCAGCCTGAATGAAGGTTATAATGAAAAACTGTTTTTT	CTSSLNEGYNEKLFF
.	TRBJ1-1	TRBV5-1	few	TGCGCCAGCAGTCAGAACAGAATCGAAGCTTTCTTT	CASSQNRIEAFF
TRBD2	TRBJ2-7	TRBV7-2	.	TGTGCCAGCAGCGCGATGGGGACTAGCGGGGGCGAGCAGTACTTC	CASSAMGTSGGEQYF
.	TRBJ2-6	TRBV6-6	few	TGTGCCAGCAGCCCAGTCTCCGTCCTGACTTTC	CASSPVSVLTF
TRBD2	TRBJ2-5	TRBV20-1	.	TGCAGTGCTAGTTCGGCACTAGCGGCTCAAGAGACCCAGTACTTC	CSASSALAAQETQYF
.	TRBJ2-5	TRBV12-3/TRBV12-4	few	TGTGCCAGCAGCTCAGACAGTTACAAAGAGACCCAGTACTTC	CASSSDSYKETQYF
.	TRBJ2-1	TRBV3-1	few	TGTGCCAGCAGCCAAATCGCCAATCCAATCAATGAGCAGTTCTTC	CASSQIANPINEQFF
TRBD1	TRBJ1-2	TRBV5-1	.	TGCGCCAGCAGCCTTGGATCCCGGACAGGGGACGGCTACACCTTC	CASSLGSRTGDGYTF
TRBD1	TRBJ1-1	TRBV9	.	TGTGCCAGCAGCGACGGGACAGGGGGCGCGACTGAAGCTTTCTTT	CASSDGTGGATEAFF
.	TRBJ2-7	TRBV12-3/TRBV12-4	.	TGTGCCAGCAGTTTTAACCGGGGCGAGCAGTACTTC	CASSFNRGEQYF
.	TRBJ2-5	TRBV12-3/TRBV12-4	.	TGTGCCAGCAGTTCCGGGATGGGGGAGACCCAGTACTTC	CASSSGMGETQYF
.	TRBJ1-1	TRBV5-6	.	TGTGCCAGCAGCTTGGGGGGCCACCTTACTGAAGCTTTCTTT	CASSLGGHLTEAFF
.	TRBJ2-1	TRBV29-1	.	TGCAGCGTGGGAAGGGAGGTTTCCTACAATGAGCAGTTCTTC	CSVGREVSYNEQFF
TRBD1	TRBJ1-5	TRBV7-8	.	TGTGCCAGCAGCTCTACAGGGGGCTGGCAGCCCCAGCATTTT	CASSSTGGWQPQHF
.	TRBJ2-5	TRBV12-3/TRBV12-4	few	TGTGCCAGCAGTCCCGGCGGGAGGACAGGGAATTTTGAAGGGAAAGAGACCCAGTACTTC	CASSPGGRTGNFEGKETQYF
.	TRBJ2-7	TRBV29-1	few	TGCAGCGTTATTCGAGCGCGCGACGAGCAGTACTTC	CSVIRARDEQYF
TRBD2	TRBJ2-7	TRBV6-2/TRBV6-3	.	TGTGCCAGCAGACCGGGACTAGCCCGCGAGCAGTACTTC	CASRPGLAREQYF
TRBD1	TRBJ2-7	TRBV6-1	.	TGTGCCAGCTGGGACAGGGGAACCTACGAGCAGTACTTC	CASWDRGTYEQYF
TRBD2	TRBJ2-5	TRBV12-5	few	TGTGCTAGTGGTGGTCGGGCTAGCGGGGGGGCGTTTCAAGAGACCCAGTACTTC	CASGGRASGGAFQETQYF
.	TRBJ2-5	TRBV5-5	few	TGTGCCAGCAGCTTGAGGGCTAGCTGGGCGGAGACCCAGTACTTC	CASSLRASWAETQYF
.	TRBJ2-7	TRBV4-1	.	TGCGCCAGCAGCCGAGACCTGGGGGGTAAGGGGTACGAGCAGTACTTC	CASSRDLGGKGYEQYF
.	TRBJ2-6	TRBV20-1	.	TGCAGTGCTAGAGTACAGGACAGCTCTGGGGCCAACGTCCTGACTTTC	CSARVQDSSGANVLTF
.	TRBJ1-2	TRBV20-1	few	TGCAGTGCCTACTCGGGGCCCCATGGCTACACCTTC	CSAYSGPHGYTF
.	TRBJ2-1	TRBV5-6	.	TGTGCCAGCAGCCGGGACCGGTGGGGCAATGAGCAGTTCTTC	CASSRDRWGNEQFF
TRBD1	TRBJ1-2	TRBV4-1	.	TGCGCCAGCAGCCACGGTGCTAGGGGGCAAGCCAGCTATGGCTACACCTTC	CASSHGARGQASYGYTF
.	TRBJ2-7	TRBV7-2	.	TGTGCCAGCAGCATTAGAACAGGGAGGTACGAGCAGTACTTC	CASSIRTGRYEQYF
.	TRBJ1-2	TRBV20-1	.	TGCAGTGCTAGAGTTGGGGGGCCGTCTGGCTACACCTTC	CSARVGGPSGYTF
.	TRBJ2-1	TRBV24-1	.	TGTGCCACCAGTGATCCACAGGCCTCCCCCCTCTACAATGAGCAGTTCTTC	CATSDPQASPLYNEQFF
.	TRBJ1-5	TRBV5-5	.	TGTGCCAGCAGCTCCGGCCCAGCGACAGGCAATCAGCCCCAGCATTTT	CASSSGPATGNQPQHF
.	TRBJ2-4	TRBV10-3	.	TGTGCCATCAGTGACGGGGCCAAAAACATTCAGTACTTC	CAISDGAKNIQYF